This T cell receptor (beta chain) stems from a study of blood T cells in healthy people across ages. It was with a sample-barcoded 5' primer and a J-beta primer mix that a second PCR of roughly 7 to 12 cycles was run. TCRdb re-called the 5' RACE reads through MiXCR, storing one row per CDR3 protein. The sample has 720,000 or so distinct CDR3 sequences; 35% to 50% are singletons. V dropped 4 bases and J dropped 2; count of bases not matched to a gene: 12. Germline lookup yields CDR1 LGHNT and CDR2 FRNRAP. This CDR3 contains 18 residues. Input material: blood. This sequence joins TRBV12-5 and TRBJ2-5; 11 positions agree with TRBD2. This sequence was found in a man at least 80 years old in good health. The DNA for the CDR3 is TGTGCTAGTGGTTCTTCGCCGACTAGCGGGGTTCTTCAAGAGACCCAGTACTTC. This encodes CASGSSPTSGVLQETQYF. Combining the CDR3 with reference TRBV12-5 and TRBJ2-5 gives the whole variable domain DARVTQTPRHKVTEMGQEVTMRCQPILGHNTVFWYRQTMMQGLELLAYFRNRAPLDDSGMPKDRFSAEMPDATLATLKIQPSEPRDSAVYFCASGSSPTSGVLQETQYFGPGTRLLVL.